The 10 T cell receptor beta chains listed next were all sequenced from one sample in a study of T cells in Graves' hyperthyroidism and ophthalmopathy. Amplified TCR beta CDR3 regions came from RNA transcripts. First-round RT-PCR of the TCR CDR3 relied on the HTBI primer set. MiXCR, applied by TCRdb to the multiplex PCR reads, yields one record per CDR3 protein. The sample shows roughly 380,000 distinct CDR3 sequences, 12% to 15% of them seen only once. The specimen was blood. Source of these receptors: a woman younger than 30 with Graves' hyperthyroidism.

The chain couples TRBV20-1 to TRBJ1-1; D is unclear. CDR1 and CDR2 (germline): DFQATT, SNEGSKA (reference sequence). The ends were cut back, 3 bases at V and 0 bases at J, with 14 bases in the middle. The CDR3 loop spans 15 amino acids. CDR3 region: CSASRRPLMNTEAFF. The CDR3 DNA is TGCAGTGCTAGCAGGAGGCCCTTGATGAACACTGAAGCTTTCTTT.

The chain is built from TRBV19 and TRBJ2-7, with 7 bases fitting TRBD2. This CDR3 is built from 15 residues. V trimming: 2 bases; J trimming: 0 bases; junction bases outside the gene matches: 4. CDR1 and CDR2 (germline): LNHDA, SQIVND (reference sequence). CDR3 coding DNA: TGTGCCAGTAGTATAACTAGCGCCCCCTCCTACGAGCAGTACTTC. It codes for CASSITSAPSYEQYF.

The chain has TRBV5-6 and TRBJ2-1; TRBD2 aligns across 8 bases. CDR3 length: 15 residues. Unmatched junction bases numbered 15, after V lost 6 bases and J lost 10 bases. Germline V lookup: CDR1 SGHDT, CDR2 YYEEEE. CDR3: CASTTEKGAGGEQFF. In DNA, the CDR3 is TGTGCCAGCACCACGGAAAAAGGGGCGGGAGGAGAGCAGTTCTTC.

This clonotype was detected many times. The V and J genes are TRBV6-1 and TRBJ2-7; D possibly corresponds to TRBD1 (6 bases). The CDR3 consists of 13 residues. V was shortened by 5 bases and J by 2 bases, with 10 bases between the two germline ends. The germline gives CDR1 MNHNS, CDR2 SASEGT. CDR3: CASSRQATYEQYF. The CDR3 bases are TGTGCCAGCAGTCGACAGGCGACCTACGAGCAGTACTTC.

This clonotype was detected ten times or more. Here the CDR3 reads CASSEILFGAQGTEAFF. The CDR3 DNA sequence: TGTGCCAGCAGTGAAATTCTATTTGGGGCGCAGGGAACTGAAGCTTTCTTT. V gene TRBV2 combines with J gene TRBJ1-1; D possibly corresponds to TRBD1 (5 bases). This CDR3 spans 17 amino acids. The V and J ends lost 2 bases and 5 bases respectively, with 21 bases between them. Germline V gives CDR1 SNHLY, CDR2 FYNNEI.

This clonotype was seen only a few times. The chain recombines TRBV7-9 with TRBJ2-3; 7 nucleotides line up with TRBD2. The CDR3 is 18 amino acids. V was pared by 4 bases and J by 0 bases, with 13 bases of the junction left unmatched. Germline V gives CDR1 SEHNR, CDR2 FQNEAQ (reference sequence). For the CDR3, the DNA is TGTGCCAGCAGCTCACCTCACTCGAGCGGGGAGAGCACAGATACGCAGTATTTT. Translated, it gives CASSSPHSSGESTDTQYF.

This clonotype was detected ten times or more. The chain joins TRBV28 to TRBJ1-1; TRBD1 is a possible D gene (6 bases). CDR3 length: 11 residues. Germline V gene lookup returns CDR1 MDHEN and CDR2 SYDVKM. The germline V and J ends were trimmed by 7 bases and 8 bases, with 11 bases remaining between them. The CDR3 DNA is TGTGCCAGCATTGGGGGGCTAGAAGCTTTCTTT. This sequence encodes CASIGGLEAFF.

There are many counts of this clonotype. The chain joins TRBV14 to TRBJ2-1; 11 positions match TRBD2. The CDR3 consists of 19 residues. J gave up 2 bases and V 1 base, and 10 bases lay outside the gene matches. Germline loops: CDR1 SGHDN, CDR2 FVKESK. The CDR3 DNA sequence: TGTGCCAGCAGCCAAGCCCCTCCGGTTAGCGGGAGGGCCTACAATGAGCAGTTCTTC. Translating gives CASSQAPPVSGRAYNEQFF.

This clonotype was recorded at least ten times. This chain uses TRBV7-9 with TRBJ2-7; 9 positions match TRBD1. Germline lookup yields CDR1 SEHNR and CDR2 FQNEAQ (reference sequence). Trimming at V came to 5 bases and at J to 2 bases, leaving 7 bases not matched to a gene. This CDR3 has 15 amino acids. CDR3 in amino acids: CASSAPGQGTYEQYF. The CDR3, as DNA: TGTGCCAGCAGCGCGCCGGGACAGGGAACCTACGAGCAGTACTTC.

This clonotype has a count of ten or more. The chain employs TRBV28 and TRBJ1-1; D unclear. The V end was cut by 5 bases, the J end by 0 bases, with 13 bases between. The CDR3 loop spans 15 amino acids. Looked up from germline, CDR1 is MDHEN and CDR2 is SYDVKM. DNA of the CDR3: TGTGCCAGCAGTCCAGAGGAGGGCATGAACACTGAAGCTTTCTTT. It codes for CASSPEEGMNTEAFF.